These 10 T cell receptor beta chains came from one sample sequenced in a study of T cell changes during pregnancy in multiple sclerosis. Measured with immunoSEQ multiplex PCR; TCRdb has only the in-frame clones, and not every one. This table has approximately 110,000 clones, roughly 92% appearing once. The material was peripheral blood, obtained after pregnancy. The receptor set was obtained from a female donor with multiple sclerosis, enrolled in a pregnancy study.

This clone has only one observation. The chain carries TRBV7-9 and TRBJ2-7; D gene uncertain. Germline assignment: CDR1 SEHNR and CDR2 FQNEAQ (reference sequence). The CDR3 loop spans 13 amino acids. Trimming pared 7 bases from V and 3 bases from J, leaving 13 bases between. CDR3 DNA sequence: TGTGCCAGCACGGAGACGGAAAACTACGAGCAGTACTTC. Protein product: CASTETENYEQYF.

V and J are TRBV2 and TRBJ2-1; D is unresolved. Germline V lookup: CDR1 SNHLY, CDR2 FYNNEI. The CDR3 extends over 12 amino acids. The ends were cut back, 3 bases at V and 7 bases at J, with 7 bases in the middle. In nucleotides, the CDR3 is TGTGCCAGCAGTGATATGGAGAATGAGCAGTTCTTC. This translates into CASSDMENEQFF. Full variable domain (missing parts from reference TRBV2 and TRBJ2-1): EPEVTQTPSHQVTQMGQEVILRCVPISNHLYFYWYRQILGQKVEFLVSFYNNEISEKSEIFDDQFSVERPDGSNFTLKIRSTKLEDSAMYFCASSDMENEQFFGPGTRLTVL.

The chain employs TRBV18 and TRBJ1-1; weak D call: TRBD1 (6 bases). V was trimmed by 1 base and J by 1 base, leaving 16 bases between them. CDR1 and CDR2 from the germline V gene are KGHSH and LQKENI. The length of the CDR3 is 17 residues. CDR3 loop: CASSPLWGLKENTEAFF. The CDR3 nucleotides are TGTGCCAGCTCACCACTTTGGGGGCTTAAAGAGAACACTGAAGCTTTCTTT.

The V gene is TRBV21-1, the J gene TRBJ1-1; the D call in the table, TRBD1, was not verified against the DNA. TRBV21-1 is marked as a pseudogene. This CDR3 has 17 amino acids. CDR3 nucleotides: TGTGCCAGCAGCAAAGGTGGGCCCGGGACAGGCCCCCCTGAAGCTTTCTTT. Amino acid sequence: CASSKGGPGTGPPEAFF.

V usage is TRBV6-6 and J usage is TRBJ1-3; D ambiguous. CDR1 and CDR2 from the germline V gene are MNHNY and SVGAGI (reference sequence). There are 12 residues in the CDR3. The ends were cut back, 2 bases at V and 4 bases at J, with 3 bases in the middle. CDR3 nucleotide sequence: TGTGCCAGCAGTTACGCGGGAAACACCATATATTTT. This encodes CASSYAGNTIYF.

This clone was seen a single time. V and J are TRBV19 and TRBJ1-2, with 7 bases lining up with TRBD1. Trimming took 10 bases from V and 7 from J; bases not matched to a gene: 18. This CDR3 spans 15 amino acids. Germline CDR1 is LNHDA and CDR2 is SQIVND (reference sequence). Here the CDR3 reads CATSLGGTGAGGYTF. The CDR3 region has the DNA TGTGCCACCTCCCTGGGGGGAACAGGGGCTGGTGGCTACACCTTC.

V gene TRBV9 combines with J gene TRBJ2-7; D is ambiguous. CDR3 length equals 14 residues. Trimming took 0 bases from V and 3 from J, leaving 10 bases between them. In germline, CDR1 is SGDLS, CDR2 YYNGEE. CDR3 amino acids: CASSVGAGNYEQYF. CDR3 bases: TGTGCCAGCAGCGTAGGGGCCGGAAACTACGAGCAGTACTTC.

The chain has TRBV5-5 and TRBJ2-3; tentative D call: TRBD2 (5 bases). Germline V CDR1 and CDR2: SGHKS, YYEKEE (reference sequence). V was cut by 0 bases and J by 0 bases, with 8 bases left in between. The CDR3 sequence is 15 residues long. CDR3 coding DNA: TGTGCCAGCAGCTTGGGGGTAGCGAGCACAGATACGCAGTATTTT. Translation: CASSLGVASTDTQYF.

The chain combines TRBV28 with TRBJ1-5; a possible D gene is TRBD1 (6 bases). Trimming stripped 5 bases from V and 2 bases from J, with 16 bases between. Per the germline V gene, CDR1 is MDHEN and CDR2 is SYDVKM. This CDR3 has 16 amino acids. The CDR3 here is CASSTGWERGNQPQHF. Written as DNA, the CDR3 is TGTGCCAGCAGTACAGGGTGGGAGAGAGGCAATCAGCCCCAGCATTTT.

V is TRBV2 and J is TRBJ2-3, with 11 bases lining up with TRBD2. Germline V gene sequence: CDR1 SNHLY, CDR2 FYNNEI. J gave up 0 bases and V 2 bases, and 4 bases lay outside the gene matches. This CDR3 spans 17 amino acids. CDR3 region: CASSERASGGSTDTQYF. In nucleotides, the CDR3 is TGTGCCAGCAGTGAACGGGCTAGCGGGGGGAGCACAGATACGCAGTATTTT.